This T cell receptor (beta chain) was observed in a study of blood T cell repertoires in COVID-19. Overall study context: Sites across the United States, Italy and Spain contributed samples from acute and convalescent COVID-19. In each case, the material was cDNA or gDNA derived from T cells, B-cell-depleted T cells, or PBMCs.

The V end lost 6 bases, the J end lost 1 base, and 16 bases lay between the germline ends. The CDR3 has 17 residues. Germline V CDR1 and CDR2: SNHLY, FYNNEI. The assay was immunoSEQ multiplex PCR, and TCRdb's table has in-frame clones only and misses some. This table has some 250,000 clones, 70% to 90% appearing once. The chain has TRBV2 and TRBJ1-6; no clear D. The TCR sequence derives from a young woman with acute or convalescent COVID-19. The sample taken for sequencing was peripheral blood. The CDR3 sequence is CASSDLALRSYNSPLHF. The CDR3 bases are TGTGCCAGCAGCGACTTAGCGCTGCGGTCCTATAATTCACCCCTCCACTTT.